One sample yielded the 18 T cell receptor beta chains listed below, sequenced in a study of PD-1 blockade in mismatch repair-deficient tumors (dated by TCRdb to between 2016 and 2019). Library method: the immunoSEQ multiplex PCR assay. Entries here come from immuneACCESS through TCRdb and include only in-frame sequences with V and J called. Some clones fail to appear in such tables; in the studies checked, an unresolved V gene covers under half of the shortfall, and the cause of the remainder is unknown. In this sample the table shows 30,000 to 45,000 clones, around 83% of which occur a single time. The biggest ten clones account for about 4% of the sample. The input for sequencing was peripheral blood, taken 76 weeks after starting pembrolizumab. Receptors originate from an adult with mismatch repair-deficient cancer.

This chain links TRBV7-9 with TRBJ1-2; no firm D call. The germline V gene has CDR1 SEHNR and CDR2 FQNEAQ (reference sequence). This CDR3 is built from 13 residues. V lost 1 base and J 3 bases, leaving 6 bases between the germline ends. As DNA, the CDR3 is TGTGCCAGCAGCTTAGGGGCTGACTATGGCTACACCTTC. Its translation is CASSLGADYGYTF.

A single count supports this clone. The CDR3, as DNA: TGTGCCAGCAGCCAAGTCGCAGGGATCCAAGTCTATGGCTACACCTTC. Protein sequence: CASSQVAGIQVYGYTF. The V gene is TRBV14, the J gene TRBJ1-2; TRBD1 might be the D (5 bases). The CDR3 runs to 16 residues. Germline assignment: CDR1 SGHDN and CDR2 FVKESK. Trimming left V 1 base short and J 4 bases short, with 16 bases between.

J is TRBJ1-5 and V is TRBV23-1; no clear D. TRBV23-1 falls under the ORF class, with uncertain function. The CDR3 runs to 15 residues. V gave up 3 bases and J gave up 6 bases, with 15 bases separating them. The CDR3 here is CASSHFRPGSQPQHF. CDR3 nucleotide sequence: TGCGCCAGCAGTCACTTCCGGCCCGGTAGTCAGCCCCAGCATTTT.

This chain uses TRBV7-2 with TRBJ1-2; maybe TRBD1 (6 bases). CDR1 is SGHTA and CDR2 is FQGNSA in the germline V gene. CDR3 size: 15 residues. The V end was cut by 5 bases, the J end by 8 bases, with 21 bases between. CDR3 sequence (DNA): TGTGCCAGCAGCCCCCGAGGAACAGGGCTTGGCGGCTACACCTTC. Translation gives CASSPRGTGLGGYTF.

This chain joins TRBV13 and TRBJ1-1; D not certain. V lost 5 bases to trimming and J lost 1 base, with 5 bases between them. The CDR3 runs to 12 residues. Germline CDR1 reads PRHDT; CDR2 reads FYEKMQ (reference sequence). The CDR3 is CASSGQNTEAFF. The CDR3 DNA is TGTGCCAGCAGCGGGCAGAACACTGAAGCTTTCTTT.

This clone came up a few times. The chain carries TRBV10-3 and TRBJ1-2; D unclear. The CDR3 sequence is 14 residues long. V gave up 4 bases and J gave up 2 bases, with 11 bases separating them. Germline CDR1 is ENHRY and CDR2 is SYGVKD. The CDR3 is CAISGEQKNYGYTF. CDR3 sequence (DNA): TGTGCCATCAGTGGGGAACAGAAGAACTATGGCTACACCTTC.

The gene calls are TRBV7-2 and TRBJ2-3; D unresolved. V lost 1 base, J lost 0 bases, and 8 bases lay in between. In germline, CDR1 is SGHTA, CDR2 FQGNSA. CDR3 length equals 15 residues. The CDR3 DNA follows: TGTGCCAGCAGCTTAGTGGGCGTAAGCACAGATACGCAGTATTTT. This gives the protein CASSLVGVSTDTQYF.

The rearrangement joins TRBV5-4 to TRBJ2-1; 7 bases agree with TRBD1. The J segment lost 4 bases and the V segment lost 5 bases, leaving 9 bases of the junction unmatched. The germline V gene has CDR1 SGHNT and CDR2 YYREEE (reference sequence). The CDR3 loop spans 15 amino acids. The CDR3, as DNA: TGTGCCAGCAGGACGGGACAGACCCCGTACAATGAGCAGTTCTTC. This encodes CASRTGQTPYNEQFF.

This clone was seen a single time. The chain uses TRBV11-2 and TRBJ2-2; D is unclear. Germline V gene data show CDR1 as SGHAT and CDR2 as FQNNGV. V was clipped by 7 bases and J by 2 bases, with 20 bases between them. The CDR3 is made up of 17 amino acids. CDR3 residues: CASTPPHIQRNTGELFF. The CDR3 region has the DNA TGTGCCAGCACCCCCCCTCACATACAGAGAAACACCGGGGAGCTGTTTTTT.

J is TRBJ2-7 and V is TRBV6-5; TRBD1 matches 7 bases. V shed 0 bases and J 3 bases; nucleotides not matched to a gene: 8. The CDR3 is 16 residues long. Germline CDR1 and CDR2: MNHEY and SVGAGI. This CDR3 reads CASSYSITGAFYEQYF. CDR3 DNA: TGTGCCAGCAGTTACTCGATCACAGGGGCCTTCTACGAGCAGTACTTC.

This chain joins TRBV18 and TRBJ2-2; possibly TRBD1 for D (6 bases). Trimming removed 2 bases at V and 4 bases at J, with 11 bases between. CDR3 length equals 15 residues. Germline lookup yields CDR1 KGHSH and CDR2 LQKENI. The CDR3: CASSPGTQATGELFF. The CDR3 region has the DNA TGTGCCAGCTCACCAGGGACACAGGCCACCGGGGAGCTGTTTTTT.

This sequence joins TRBV27 and TRBJ1-2; unclear D gene. V lost 4 bases and J lost 3, with 15 bases in between. This CDR3 spans 15 amino acids. The germline CDR1 and CDR2 sequences are MNHEY and SMNVEV (reference sequence). CDR3 bases: TGTGCCAGCAGTTCAAATAACTACCGGGACTATGGCTACACCTTC. Protein product: CASSSNNYRDYGYTF.

CDR3 in amino acids: CAWSGGGSNQPQHF. The CDR3 DNA reads TGTGCCTGGAGTGGGGGGGGTAGCAATCAGCCCCAGCATTTT. V and J are TRBV30 and TRBJ1-5; D may be TRBD1 (5 bases). V was pared by 1 base and J by 0 bases, with 7 bases between. The CDR3 is 14 residues long. Germline V CDR1 and CDR2: GTSNPN, SVGIG (reference sequence). The full variable domain, with the rest looked up from reference TRBV30 and TRBJ1-5, is SQTIHQWPATLVQPVGSPLSLECTVEGTSNPNLYWYRQAAGRGLQLLFYSVGIGQISSEVPQNLSASRPQDRQFILSSKKLLLSDSGFYLCAWSGGGSNQPQHFGDGTRLSIL.

This clone was found a few times. The rearrangement joins TRBV7-9 to TRBJ1-1; D is undetermined. Germline CDR1 and CDR2: SEHNR and FQNEAQ (reference sequence). This CDR3 has 16 residues. The V end lost 1 base, the J end lost 3 bases, and 15 bases lay between the germline ends. The CDR3 spells CASSLGLAGPYTEAFF. As DNA, the CDR3 is TGTGCCAGCAGCTTAGGATTAGCCGGGCCATACACTGAAGCTTTCTTT.

The chain links TRBV27 to TRBJ1-4; weak D call: TRBD1 (6 bases). The CDR3 is made up of 14 amino acids. Trimming removed 3 bases at V and 6 bases at J, with 11 bases between. Looked up from germline, CDR1 is MNHEY and CDR2 is SMNVEV (reference sequence). This CDR3 reads CASSFRGGDEKLFF. The DNA of the CDR3 is TGTGCCAGCAGTTTTCGTGGGGGCGATGAAAAACTGTTTTTT.

This chain connects TRBV5-1 to TRBJ1-4; 11 nucleotides agree with TRBD1. V lost 4 bases and J lost 2; bases outside the gene matches: 10. CDR1 and CDR2 (germline): SGHRS, YFSETQ. The CDR3 is 18 residues long. Here the CDR3 DNA reads TGCGCCAGCAGCCTGCGAGGACAGGGGGCGCTGACTAATGAAAAACTGTTTTTT. Protein: CASSLRGQGALTNEKLFF.

This chain's CDR3 is CASSYTDGTDYGYTF. Here the CDR3 DNA reads TGTGCCAGCAGCTACACTGACGGGACGGACTATGGCTACACCTTC. The rearrangement joins TRBV7-8 to TRBJ1-2, with a possible D match to TRBD1 (5 bases). CDR3 length equals 15 residues. V lost 4 bases to trimming and J lost 3 bases, with 15 bases between them. CDR1 is SGHVS, CDR2 FQNEAQ, per germline. Full variable domain (remainder filled in from reference TRBV7-8 and TRBJ1-2): GAGVSQSPRYKVAKRGQDVALRCDPISGHVSLFWYQQALGQGPEFLTYFQNEAQLDKSGLPSDRFFAERPEGSVSTLKIQRTQQEDSAVYLCASSYTDGTDYGYTFGSGTRLTVV.

This clone was detected a few times. This chain joins TRBV18 and TRBJ2-3; D uncertain. In germline, CDR1 is KGHSH, CDR2 LQKENI. V was trimmed by 0 bases and J by 0 bases, leaving 10 bases between them. This CDR3 spans 16 amino acids. CDR3 sequence (DNA): TGTGCCAGCTCACCACCCTCGGACCCAAGCACAGATACGCAGTATTTT. It is translated as CASSPPSDPSTDTQYF.